This T cell receptor beta chain was profiled in a study of shared clonotypes between healthy human individuals. Study-wide results and limits: Sequencing depth was expected to influence donor clonotype sharing. The study found lower generation probabilities in non-shared clonotypes than in those shared by all four donors.

Sequencing was performed with immunoSEQ multiplex PCR; in TCRdb, only in-frame clones are kept and a portion is missing. Here the sample spans some 2,500,000 clones, roughly 92% being singletons. The split of CD4+ cells yielded CD45RA+ naive and CD45RA-negative memory subsets. This clone appeared a single time. Its target is unknown. V was clipped by 7 bases and J by 0 bases, with 9 bases between them. This CDR3 comprises 13 residues. From germline, CDR1 is SGHDT and CDR2 YYEEEE. Material: naive CD4+ T cells from PBMCs. Subset described: CD45RA+ positively selected. This chain uses TRBV5-6 with TRBJ2-3; D might be TRBD1 (5 bases). This clonotype was obtained from a young man in good health. Some clones in this sample may be carry-over from other donors' samples. For the CDR3, the DNA is TGTGCCAGCCTTCGACAGAGCACAGATACGCAGTATTTT. Its translation: CASLRQSTDTQYF.